A single sample is the source of the 27 T cell receptor beta chains below, sequenced in a study of CD8 T cells in Susac syndrome. With random hexamers, reverse transcription was performed on about 0.5 to 1 ug of RNA. TCRdb itself ran the immunoSEQ multiplex PCR reads through MiXCR, one entry per CDR3 protein. The repertoire holds approximately 190,000 distinct CDR3 sequences, under 95% seen once, with 0.095% to 0.12% in the top ten. The sample taken for sequencing was CD4+ T cells from PBMCs. These receptors were taken from a human donor in good health.

The genes are TRBV6-2 or TRBV6-3 and TRBJ2-5; D remains unclear. The V gene's germline CDR1 is MNHEY and CDR2 SVGEGT. There are 15 residues in the CDR3. The V gene lost 7 bases and the J gene lost 5 bases, with 20 bases spanning the gap. As DNA, the CDR3 is TGTGCCAGCAACCTTTATCCGCGGCGGTGGGAGACCCAGTACTTC. This codes for CASNLYPRRWETQYF.

The rearrangement uses TRBV27 and TRBJ2-7; 10 bases line up with TRBD2. Germline assignment: CDR1 MNHEY and CDR2 SMNVEV (reference sequence). Unmatched junction bases numbered 12, after V lost 8 bases and J lost 5 bases. The CDR3 runs to 15 residues. DNA for the CDR3: TGTGCCAGCGGGCCGATAGCGGGGGGAAGGAACGAGCAGTACTTC. Its protein is CASGPIAGGRNEQYF.

The chain couples TRBV9 to TRBJ1-1; D gene ambiguous. CDR3 size: 13 residues. Germline V gene sequence: CDR1 SGDLS, CDR2 YYNGEE. Between the trimmed V and J ends, which lost 0 bases and 6 bases, there was a span of 9 bases. The CDR3 sequence: CASSVGGSSEAFF. As DNA, the CDR3 is TGTGCCAGCAGCGTAGGGGGTAGTTCTGAAGCTTTCTTT.

The sample holds a few counts of this clonotype. The rearrangement uses TRBV6-2 or TRBV6-3 and TRBJ2-5; D gene uncertain. V was shortened by 4 bases and J by 9 bases, with 24 bases between the two germline ends. The CDR3 is made up of 16 amino acids. Germline V gene sequence: CDR1 MNHEY, CDR2 SVGEGT. Here the CDR3 reads CASSFRITVSQGPQYF. The CDR3 nucleotides read TGTGCCAGCAGTTTCCGGATCACCGTTTCTCAAGGGCCCCAGTACTTC.

The genes are TRBV5-4 and TRBJ2-7; maybe TRBD2 (6 bases). The germline V gene encodes CDR1 SGHNT and CDR2 YYREEE (reference sequence). The CDR3 is 13 residues long. V gave up 4 bases and J gave up 0 bases, with 8 bases separating them. The CDR3 here is CASSVDYSYEQYF. In nucleotides, the CDR3 is TGTGCCAGCAGCGTGGACTACTCCTACGAGCAGTACTTC.

This clonotype has a single count. The chain employs TRBV29-1 and TRBJ2-1; D uncertain. The CDR3 is 11 amino acids. Between the trimmed V and J ends, which lost 5 bases and 6 bases, there was a span of 8 bases. Per germline, CDR1 SQVTM and CDR2 ANQGSEA. Here the CDR3 reads CSVKIGNEQFF. The CDR3 nucleotides are TGCAGCGTTAAGATAGGCAATGAGCAGTTCTTC.

This clonotype was seen just once. V usage is TRBV6-5 and J usage is TRBJ1-4; D might be TRBD1 (5 bases). V was clipped by 8 bases and J by 5 bases, with 18 bases between them. Germline CDR1 MNHEY, CDR2 SVGAGI. The CDR3 sequence is 15 residues long. The CDR3 loop reads CASRKQAGWNEKLFF. CDR3 DNA: TGTGCCAGCCGCAAACAGGCGGGGTGGAATGAAAAACTGTTTTTT.

The CDR3 loop is CASSPGQTSNYGYTF. In DNA, the CDR3 is TGCGCCAGCAGTCCGGGACAGACTTCTAACTATGGCTACACCTTC. This chain joins TRBV4-1 and TRBJ1-2; 7 bases agree with TRBD1. Germline CDR1 reads MGHRA; CDR2 reads YSYEKL. CDR3 length: 15 residues. With 6 bases clipped from V and 0 bases from J, the junction kept 7 bases outside the gene matches.

This chain connects TRBV7-9 to TRBJ1-4, with TRBD1 matching over 9 bases. Trimming took 5 bases from V and 7 from J; bases not matched to a gene: 8. The CDR3 length is 15 residues. Germline V gene sequence: CDR1 SEHNR, CDR2 FQNEAQ (reference sequence). The CDR3 DNA reads as TGTGCCAGCAGCAGGGGGGACAGGGTGCCTGAAAAACTGTTTTTT. It codes for CASSRGDRVPEKLFF.

The chain couples TRBV7-2 to TRBJ1-6; D remains unclear. The CDR3 extends over 15 amino acids. The germline V gene has CDR1 SGHTA and CDR2 FQGNSA. The ends were cut back, 2 bases at V and 7 bases at J, with 12 bases in the middle. The CDR3, as DNA: TGTGCCAGCAGCTTATTCGGGGATAGGAATTCACCCCTCCACTTT. It yields the protein CASSLFGDRNSPLHF.

V is TRBV7-2 and J is TRBJ1-5, with D unclear. This CDR3 is 15 amino acids long. Germline V gene sequence: CDR1 SGHTA, CDR2 FQGNSA. V shed 6 bases and J shed 0 bases, with 12 bases lying between them. The CDR3 loop reads CASSVRDISNQPQHF. The CDR3, as DNA: TGTGCCAGCAGTGTGAGAGATATTAGCAATCAGCCCCAGCATTTT. Filled out from reference TRBV7-2 and TRBJ1-5, the complete variable domain reads GAGVSQSPSNKVTEKGKDVELRCDPISGHTALYWYRQSLGQGLEFLIYFQGNSAPDKSGLPSDRFSAERTGGSVSTLTIQRTQQEDSAVYLCASSVRDISNQPQHFGDGTRLSIL.

The CDR3, as DNA: TGTGCCAGCAGTCCGGAGGCAGCCAGTTGGGGAGAGCCCCAGCATTTT. Translating gives CASSPEAASWGEPQHF. This chain links TRBV28 with TRBJ1-5; D gene ambiguous. Germline V gives CDR1 MDHEN, CDR2 SYDVKM. The CDR3 contains 16 residues. V lost 5 bases to trimming and J lost 8 bases, with 22 bases between them.

This chain joins TRBV4-1 and TRBJ2-3, with 8 bases lining up with TRBD2. Per germline, CDR1 MGHRA and CDR2 YSYEKL. After removal of 0 bases from V and 2 bases from J, the junction contained 19 bases not matched to a gene. The CDR3 length is 21 residues. The CDR3 region is CASSQDSSGGYGSGNTDTQYF. The CDR3 DNA sequence: TGCGCCAGCAGCCAAGATAGTTCGGGGGGGTATGGCTCAGGGAACACAGATACGCAGTATTTT.

V usage is TRBV10-3 and J usage is TRBJ1-1; no clear D. Germline V gives CDR1 ENHRY, CDR2 SYGVKD. This CDR3 has 14 residues. Trimming pared 0 bases from V and 2 bases from J, leaving 7 bases between. The CDR3 spells CAISESVGNTEAFF. The CDR3 DNA follows: TGTGCCATCAGTGAGTCGGTGGGTAACACTGAAGCTTTCTTT.

The chain is built from TRBV7-2 and TRBJ2-2; D remains unclear. The germline V gene has CDR1 SGHTA and CDR2 FQGNSA. The length of the CDR3 is 15 residues. Trimming left V 6 bases short and J 1 base short, with 12 bases between. The CDR3 DNA reads TGTGCCAGCAGAGTAGGCGGATTGAACACCGGGGAGCTGTTTTTT. It specifies CASRVGGLNTGELFF. The full variable domain, with the rest looked up from reference TRBV7-2 and TRBJ2-2, is GAGVSQSPSNKVTEKGKDVELRCDPISGHTALYWYRQSLGQGLEFLIYFQGNSAPDKSGLPSDRFSAERTGGSVSTLTIQRTQQEDSAVYLCASRVGGLNTGELFFGEGSRLTVL.

This clonotype has just one count. The chain combines TRBV5-4 with TRBJ2-1; 10 positions agree with TRBD1. Per germline, CDR1 SGHNT and CDR2 YYREEE (reference sequence). This CDR3 is 15 amino acids long. V shed 5 bases, J shed 2 bases, and the junction held 4 bases outside the gene matches. The CDR3 loop is CASRPDRGTYNEQFF. The CDR3 DNA reads TGTGCCAGCAGACCGGACAGGGGGACCTACAATGAGCAGTTCTTC.

This clonotype was picked up one time. The chain combines TRBV12-3 or TRBV12-4 with TRBJ1-2, with 7 bases that match TRBD1. This CDR3 region has 14 residues. Losses at the gene ends were 5 bases for V and 4 bases for J; bases not matched to a gene: 7. The CDR3 spells CASSLGQITYGYTF. The CDR3 nucleotides are TGTGCCAGCAGTCTGGGACAGATCACCTATGGCTACACCTTC.

The chain employs TRBV7-9 and TRBJ1-1, with D tentatively TRBD1 (5 bases). The germline V gene encodes CDR1 SEHNR and CDR2 FQNEAQ (reference sequence). The CDR3 loop spans 13 amino acids. Trimming removed 7 bases at V and 1 base at J, with 10 bases between. Written as DNA, the CDR3 is TGTGCCAGCACTCGGGACTGGAACACTGAAGCTTTCTTT. Encoded protein: CASTRDWNTEAFF.

This sequence joins TRBV2 and TRBJ1-2; a weak D match, TRBD1 (6 bases). Germline CDR1 and CDR2: SNHLY and FYNNEI. V was clipped by 5 bases and J by 4 bases, with 14 bases between them. The CDR3 spans 14 residues. CDR3 in DNA: TGTGCCAGCAGTACCGGGACACCGACCTATGGCTACACCTTC. Amino acid sequence: CASSTGTPTYGYTF.

V usage is TRBV3-1 and J usage is TRBJ1-1, with unresolved D. The V gene lost 3 bases and the J gene lost 8 bases, with 10 bases spanning the gap. Germline V gene sequence: CDR1 LGHDT, CDR2 YNNKEL (reference sequence). The CDR3 totals 12 residues. The CDR3 sequence is CASSQRASEAFF. CDR3 coding DNA: TGTGCCAGCAGCCAGCGGGCTTCCGAAGCTTTCTTT.

The chain is built from TRBV5-1 and TRBJ2-5; 14 bases are a match to TRBD2. The CDR3 length is 15 residues. CDR1 is SGHRS and CDR2 is YFSETQ in the germline V gene. The J segment lost 7 bases and the V segment lost 3 bases, leaving 5 bases of the junction unmatched. The CDR3: CASSSTSGGAATQYF. The CDR3 nucleotides read TGCGCCAGCAGCTCGACTAGCGGGGGGGCGGCGACCCAGTACTTC.

The gene calls are TRBV19 and TRBJ1-5; D remains ambiguous. Germline values: CDR1 LNHDA, CDR2 SQIVND (reference sequence). V was shortened by 6 bases and J by 10 bases, with 19 bases between the two germline ends. The CDR3 length is 14 residues. The CDR3 reads CASRDTASVIPQHF. The CDR3 DNA follows: TGTGCCAGTAGAGACACCGCGTCGGTGATCCCCCAGCATTTT.

The rearrangement uses TRBV3-1 and TRBJ2-3; TRBD2 matches at 12 bases. Trimming removed 8 bases from V and 4 bases from J; junction bases left unmatched: 1. CDR1 and CDR2 (germline): LGHDT, YNNKEL (reference sequence). CDR3 length equals 13 residues. DNA for the CDR3: TGTGCCAGCCGACTAGCGGGGGCAGATACGCAGTATTTT. Protein sequence: CASRLAGADTQYF.

V and J are TRBV5-1 and TRBJ2-1; TRBD2 matches 9 bases. Germline CDR1 and CDR2: SGHRS and YFSETQ. V was pared by 3 bases and J by 2 bases, with 9 bases of the junction left unmatched. The CDR3 is 17 residues long. The CDR3 spells CASSSWSSGSTYNEQFF. Here the CDR3 DNA reads TGCGCCAGCAGCTCCTGGAGTAGCGGGAGCACCTACAATGAGCAGTTCTTC.

V is TRBV7-9 and J is TRBJ2-1; 10 bases are shared with TRBD1. Germline V gene sequence: CDR1 SEHNR, CDR2 FQNEAQ (reference sequence). This CDR3 has 17 residues. V was pared by 5 bases and J by 5 bases, with 12 bases of the junction left unmatched. CDR3 DNA sequence: TGTGCCAGCAGCATACCGACCGGGACAGGGGACCACAATGAGCAGTTCTTC. It encodes CASSIPTGTGDHNEQFF. Variable domain in full (rest from reference TRBV7-9 and TRBJ2-1): DTGVSQNPRHKITKRGQNVTFRCDPISEHNRLYWYRQTLGQGPEFLTYFQNEAQLEKSRLLSDRFSAERPKGSFSTLEIQRTEQGDSAMYLCASSIPTGTGDHNEQFFGPGTRLTVL.

The rearrangement links TRBV5-6 to TRBJ2-7; D perhaps matches TRBD2 (6 bases). CDR1 and CDR2 (germline): SGHDT, YYEEEE. With 4 bases removed from V and 1 base from J, the gap between germline ends came to 18 bases. The CDR3 loop spans 16 amino acids. The CDR3 nucleotides read TGTGCCAGCAGCCCCACGTCGGCGGGGCGGTCCTACGAGCAGTACTTC. Translating gives CASSPTSAGRSYEQYF.

The V gene is TRBV20-1, the J gene TRBJ2-5, with TRBD2 matching over 9 bases. The CDR3 is 14 residues long. Germline trimming cut 7 bases from V and 2 bases from J; bases unmatched to any gene: 8. Per the germline V gene, CDR1 is DFQATT and CDR2 is SNEGSKA (reference sequence). The CDR3 region is CSVRSGGWQETQYF. The CDR3 bases are TGCAGTGTCAGAAGCGGGGGGTGGCAAGAGACCCAGTACTTC.